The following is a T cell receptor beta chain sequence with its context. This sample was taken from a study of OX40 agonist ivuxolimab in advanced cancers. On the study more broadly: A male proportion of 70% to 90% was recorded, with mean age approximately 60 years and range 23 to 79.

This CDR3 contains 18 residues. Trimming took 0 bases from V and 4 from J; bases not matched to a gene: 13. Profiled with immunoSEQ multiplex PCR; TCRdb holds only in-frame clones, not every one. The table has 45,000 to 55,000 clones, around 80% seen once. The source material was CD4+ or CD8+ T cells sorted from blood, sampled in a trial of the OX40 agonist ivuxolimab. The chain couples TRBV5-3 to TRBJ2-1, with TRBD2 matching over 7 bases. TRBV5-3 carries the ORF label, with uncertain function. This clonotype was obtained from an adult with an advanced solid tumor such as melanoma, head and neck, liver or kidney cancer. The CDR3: CARSLAGGRPTPYNEQFF. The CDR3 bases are TGTGCCAGAAGCTTGGCCGGGGGGAGGCCGACCCCATACAATGAGCAGTTCTTC.